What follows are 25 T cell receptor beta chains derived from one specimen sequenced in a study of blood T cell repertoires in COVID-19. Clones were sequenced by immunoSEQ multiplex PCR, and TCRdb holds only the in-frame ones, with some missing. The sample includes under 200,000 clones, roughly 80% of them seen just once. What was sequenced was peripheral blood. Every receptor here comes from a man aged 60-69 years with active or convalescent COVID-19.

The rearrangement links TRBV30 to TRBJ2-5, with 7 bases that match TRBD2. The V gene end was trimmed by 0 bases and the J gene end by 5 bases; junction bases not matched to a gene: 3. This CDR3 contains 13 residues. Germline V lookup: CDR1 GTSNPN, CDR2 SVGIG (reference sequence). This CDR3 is CAWSVRRGETQYF. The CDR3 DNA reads TGTGCCTGGAGTGTACGGCGGGGGGAGACCCAGTACTTC. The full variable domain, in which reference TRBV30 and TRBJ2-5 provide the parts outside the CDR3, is SQTIHQWPATLVQPVGSPLSLECTVEGTSNPNLYWYRQAAGRGLQLLFYSVGIGQISSEVPQNLSASRPQDRQFILSSKKLLLSDSGFYLCAWSVRRGETQYFGPGTRLLVL.

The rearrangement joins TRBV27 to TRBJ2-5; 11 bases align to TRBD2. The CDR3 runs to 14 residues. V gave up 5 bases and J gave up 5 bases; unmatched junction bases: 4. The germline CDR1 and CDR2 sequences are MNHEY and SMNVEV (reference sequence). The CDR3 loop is CASSLTSGIETQYF. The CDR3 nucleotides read TGTGCCAGCAGTCTGACTAGCGGGATTGAGACCCAGTACTTC.

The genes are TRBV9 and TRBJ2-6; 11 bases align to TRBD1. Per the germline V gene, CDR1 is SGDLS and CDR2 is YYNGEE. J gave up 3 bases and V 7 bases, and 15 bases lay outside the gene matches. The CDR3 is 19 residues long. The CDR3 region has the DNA TGTGCCAGCGCCAAAAGTGGACAGGGGGCTTCTTTTGGGGCCAACGTCCTGACTTTC. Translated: CASAKSGQGASFGANVLTF.

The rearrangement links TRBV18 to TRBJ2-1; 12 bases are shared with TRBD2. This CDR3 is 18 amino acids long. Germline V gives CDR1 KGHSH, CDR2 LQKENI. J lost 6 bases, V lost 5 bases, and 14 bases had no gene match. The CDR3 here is CASSVLAGGPRRSNEQFF. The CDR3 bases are TGTGCCAGCTCAGTTCTAGCGGGAGGGCCACGACGGAGCAATGAGCAGTTCTTC.

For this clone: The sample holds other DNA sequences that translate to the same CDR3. The CDR3 DNA reads as TGTGCCAGCAGTCCCGGACAGGGGGACCTCTACGAGCAGTACTTC. Encoded protein: CASSPGQGDLYEQYF. The rearrangement joins TRBV6-5 to TRBJ2-7; 10 bases match TRBD1. From germline, CDR1 is MNHEY and CDR2 SVGAGI. The trim removed 5 bases at V and 3 bases at J, leaving 7 bases unmatched. CDR3 size: 15 residues.

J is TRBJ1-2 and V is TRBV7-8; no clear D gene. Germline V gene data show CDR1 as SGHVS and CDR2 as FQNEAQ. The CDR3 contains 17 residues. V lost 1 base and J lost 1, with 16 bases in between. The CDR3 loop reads CASSLVQSGGLNYGYTF. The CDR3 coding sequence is TGTGCCAGCAGCTTAGTACAATCAGGTGGCCTTAACTATGGCTACACCTTC.

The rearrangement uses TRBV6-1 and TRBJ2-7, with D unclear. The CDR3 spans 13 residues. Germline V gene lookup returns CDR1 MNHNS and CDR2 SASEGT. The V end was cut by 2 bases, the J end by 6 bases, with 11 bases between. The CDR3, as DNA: TGTGCCAGCAGTGAATACCCTAGTGGCGAGCAGTACTTC. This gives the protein CASSEYPSGEQYF.

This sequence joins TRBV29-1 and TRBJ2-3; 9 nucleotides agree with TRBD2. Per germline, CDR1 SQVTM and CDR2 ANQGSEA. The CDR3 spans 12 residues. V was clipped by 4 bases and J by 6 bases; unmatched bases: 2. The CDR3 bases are TGCAGCGTTGGGACTAGCGTGGATACGCAGTATTTT. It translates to CSVGTSVDTQYF.

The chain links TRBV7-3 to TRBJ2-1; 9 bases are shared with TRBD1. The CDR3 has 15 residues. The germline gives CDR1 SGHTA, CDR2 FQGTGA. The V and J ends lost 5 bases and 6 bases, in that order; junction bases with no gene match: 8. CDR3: CASSPDRGRVNEQFF. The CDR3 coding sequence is TGTGCCAGCAGCCCCGACAGGGGGAGGGTCAATGAGCAGTTCTTC. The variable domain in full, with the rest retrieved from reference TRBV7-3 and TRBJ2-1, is GAGVSQTPSNKVTEKGKYVELRCDPISGHTALYWYRQSLGQGPEFLIYFQGTGAADDSGLPNDRFFAVRPEGSVSTLKIQRTERGDSAVYLCASSPDRGRVNEQFFGPGTRLTVL.

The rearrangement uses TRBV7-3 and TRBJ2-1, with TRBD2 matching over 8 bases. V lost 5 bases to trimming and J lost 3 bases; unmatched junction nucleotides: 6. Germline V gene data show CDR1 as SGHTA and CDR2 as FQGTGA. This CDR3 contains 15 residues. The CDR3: CASSILAGNYNEQFF. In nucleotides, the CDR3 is TGTGCCAGCAGCATATTAGCGGGAAACTACAATGAGCAGTTCTTC. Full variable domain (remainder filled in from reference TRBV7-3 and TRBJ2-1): GAGVSQTPSNKVTEKGKYVELRCDPISGHTALYWYRQSLGQGPEFLIYFQGTGAADDSGLPNDRFFAVRPEGSVSTLKIQRTERGDSAVYLCASSILAGNYNEQFFGPGTRLTVL.

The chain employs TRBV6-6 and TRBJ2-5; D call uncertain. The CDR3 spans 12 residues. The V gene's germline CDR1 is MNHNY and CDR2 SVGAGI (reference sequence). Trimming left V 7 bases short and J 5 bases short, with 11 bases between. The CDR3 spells CASTEISETQYF. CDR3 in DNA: TGTGCCAGCACCGAGATTTCGGAGACCCAGTACTTC.

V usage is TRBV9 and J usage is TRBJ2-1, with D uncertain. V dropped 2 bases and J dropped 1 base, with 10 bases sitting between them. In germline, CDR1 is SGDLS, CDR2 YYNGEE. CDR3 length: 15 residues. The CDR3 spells CASSVDTVSYNEQFF. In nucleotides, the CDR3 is TGTGCCAGCAGCGTTGACACCGTATCCTACAATGAGCAGTTCTTC. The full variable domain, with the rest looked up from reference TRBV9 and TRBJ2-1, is DSGVTQTPKHLITATGQRVTLRCSPRSGDLSVYWYQQSLDQGLQFLIQYYNGEERAKGNILERFSAQQFPDLHSELNLSSLELGDSALYFCASSVDTVSYNEQFFGPGTRLTVL.

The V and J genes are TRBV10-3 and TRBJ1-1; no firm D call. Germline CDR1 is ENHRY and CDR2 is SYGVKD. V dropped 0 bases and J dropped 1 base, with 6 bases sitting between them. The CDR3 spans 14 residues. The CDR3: CAISESTENTEAFF. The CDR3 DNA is TGTGCCATCAGTGAGTCTACAGAGAACACTGAAGCTTTCTTT.

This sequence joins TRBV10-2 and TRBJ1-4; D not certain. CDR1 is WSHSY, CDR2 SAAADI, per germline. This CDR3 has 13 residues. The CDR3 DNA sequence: TGCACCAAAGGTTGGGCACCTAATGAAAAACTGTTTTTT. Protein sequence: CTKGWAPNEKLFF.

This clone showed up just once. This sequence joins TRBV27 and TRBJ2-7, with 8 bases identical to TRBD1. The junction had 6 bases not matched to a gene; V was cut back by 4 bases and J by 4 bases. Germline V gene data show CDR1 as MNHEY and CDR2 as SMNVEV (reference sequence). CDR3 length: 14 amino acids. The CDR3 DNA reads TGTGCCAGCAGTTCCAGGCAGGGGGCTTACGAGCAGTACTTC. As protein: CASSSRQGAYEQYF.

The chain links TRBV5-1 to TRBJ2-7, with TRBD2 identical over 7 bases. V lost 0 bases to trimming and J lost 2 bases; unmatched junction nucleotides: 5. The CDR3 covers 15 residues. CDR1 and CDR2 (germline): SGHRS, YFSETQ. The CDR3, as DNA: TGCGCCAGCAGCTTGGGGTCTAGCGGACCCTACGAGCAGTACTTC. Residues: CASSLGSSGPYEQYF.

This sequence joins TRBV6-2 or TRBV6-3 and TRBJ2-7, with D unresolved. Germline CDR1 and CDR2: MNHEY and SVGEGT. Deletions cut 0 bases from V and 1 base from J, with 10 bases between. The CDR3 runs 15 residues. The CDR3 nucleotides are TGTGCCAGCAGTTACTCTGACGCAGGTTCCTACGAGCAGTACTTC. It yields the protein CASSYSDAGSYEQYF.

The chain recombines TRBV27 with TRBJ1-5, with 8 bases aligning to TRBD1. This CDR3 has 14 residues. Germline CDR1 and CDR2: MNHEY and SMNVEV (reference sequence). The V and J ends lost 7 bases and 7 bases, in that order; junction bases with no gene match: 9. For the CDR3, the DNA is TGTGCCAGCAAACTGACAGGGGAGGACCAGCCCCAGCATTTT. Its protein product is CASKLTGEDQPQHF.

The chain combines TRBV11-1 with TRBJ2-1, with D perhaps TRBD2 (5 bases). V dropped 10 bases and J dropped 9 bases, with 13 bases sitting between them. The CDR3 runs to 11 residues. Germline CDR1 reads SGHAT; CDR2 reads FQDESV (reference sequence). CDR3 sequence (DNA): TGTGCCATCTACTTAGGGAGTGAGCAGTTCTTC. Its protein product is CAIYLGSEQFF.

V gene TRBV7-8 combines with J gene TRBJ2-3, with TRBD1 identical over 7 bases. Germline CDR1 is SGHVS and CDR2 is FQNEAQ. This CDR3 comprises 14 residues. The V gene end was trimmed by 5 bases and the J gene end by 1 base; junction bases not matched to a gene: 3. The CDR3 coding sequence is TGTGCCAGCAGCCGAGGGGGCGGCACAGATACGCAGTATTTT. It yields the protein CASSRGGGTDTQYF.

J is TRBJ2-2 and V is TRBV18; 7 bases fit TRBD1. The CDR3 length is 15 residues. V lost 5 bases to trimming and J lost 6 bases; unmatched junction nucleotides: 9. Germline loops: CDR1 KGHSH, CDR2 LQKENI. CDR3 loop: CASSGQVSWAGELFF. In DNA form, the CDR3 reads TGTGCCAGCTCAGGACAGGTCTCCTGGGCCGGGGAGCTGTTTTTT.

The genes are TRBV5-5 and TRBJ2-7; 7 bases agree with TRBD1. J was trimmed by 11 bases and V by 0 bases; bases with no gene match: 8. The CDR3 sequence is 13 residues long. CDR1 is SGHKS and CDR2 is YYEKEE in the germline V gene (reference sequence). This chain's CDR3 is CASSLARGGVEYF. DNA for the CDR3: TGTGCCAGCAGCTTGGCCAGAGGGGGCGTAGAGTACTTC.

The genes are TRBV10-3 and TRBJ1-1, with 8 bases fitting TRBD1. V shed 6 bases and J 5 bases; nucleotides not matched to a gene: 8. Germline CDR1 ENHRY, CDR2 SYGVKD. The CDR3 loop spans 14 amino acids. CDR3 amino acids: CAIRRQGPGTEAFF. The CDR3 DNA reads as TGTGCCATCAGGCGACAGGGGCCGGGGACTGAAGCTTTCTTT.

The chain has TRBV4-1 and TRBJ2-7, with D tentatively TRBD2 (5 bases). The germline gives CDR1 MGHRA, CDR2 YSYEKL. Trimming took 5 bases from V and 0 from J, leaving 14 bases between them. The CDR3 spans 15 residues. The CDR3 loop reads CASSDEGGLSYEQYF. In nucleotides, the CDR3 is TGCGCCAGCAGCGACGAGGGCGGTCTCTCCTACGAGCAGTACTTC.

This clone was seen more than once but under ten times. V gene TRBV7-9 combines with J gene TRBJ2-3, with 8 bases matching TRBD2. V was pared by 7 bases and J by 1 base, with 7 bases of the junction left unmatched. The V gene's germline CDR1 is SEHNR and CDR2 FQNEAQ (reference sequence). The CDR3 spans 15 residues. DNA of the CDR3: TGTGCCAGCACCGGGGGGGACCCTCGCACAGATACGCAGTATTTT. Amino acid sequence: CASTGGDPRTDTQYF.